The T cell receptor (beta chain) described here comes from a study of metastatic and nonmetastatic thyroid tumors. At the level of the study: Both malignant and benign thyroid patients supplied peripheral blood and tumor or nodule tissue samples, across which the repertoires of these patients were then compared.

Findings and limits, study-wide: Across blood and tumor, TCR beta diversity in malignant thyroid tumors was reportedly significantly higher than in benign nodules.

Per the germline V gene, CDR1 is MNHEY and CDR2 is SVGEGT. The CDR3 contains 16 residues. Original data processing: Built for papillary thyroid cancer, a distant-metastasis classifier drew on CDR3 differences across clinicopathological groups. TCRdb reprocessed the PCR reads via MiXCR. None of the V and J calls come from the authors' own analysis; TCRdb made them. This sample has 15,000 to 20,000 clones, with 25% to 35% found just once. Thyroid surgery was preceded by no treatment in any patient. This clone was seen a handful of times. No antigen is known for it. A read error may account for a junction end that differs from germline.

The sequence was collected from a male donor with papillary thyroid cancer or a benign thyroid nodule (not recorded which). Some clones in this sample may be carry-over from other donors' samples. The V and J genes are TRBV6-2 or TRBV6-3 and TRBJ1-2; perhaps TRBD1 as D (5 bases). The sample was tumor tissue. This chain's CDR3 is CASSYSGPGGLYGYTF. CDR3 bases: TGTGCCAGCAGTTACTCGGGGCCTGGCGGACTCTATGGCTATACCTTC.